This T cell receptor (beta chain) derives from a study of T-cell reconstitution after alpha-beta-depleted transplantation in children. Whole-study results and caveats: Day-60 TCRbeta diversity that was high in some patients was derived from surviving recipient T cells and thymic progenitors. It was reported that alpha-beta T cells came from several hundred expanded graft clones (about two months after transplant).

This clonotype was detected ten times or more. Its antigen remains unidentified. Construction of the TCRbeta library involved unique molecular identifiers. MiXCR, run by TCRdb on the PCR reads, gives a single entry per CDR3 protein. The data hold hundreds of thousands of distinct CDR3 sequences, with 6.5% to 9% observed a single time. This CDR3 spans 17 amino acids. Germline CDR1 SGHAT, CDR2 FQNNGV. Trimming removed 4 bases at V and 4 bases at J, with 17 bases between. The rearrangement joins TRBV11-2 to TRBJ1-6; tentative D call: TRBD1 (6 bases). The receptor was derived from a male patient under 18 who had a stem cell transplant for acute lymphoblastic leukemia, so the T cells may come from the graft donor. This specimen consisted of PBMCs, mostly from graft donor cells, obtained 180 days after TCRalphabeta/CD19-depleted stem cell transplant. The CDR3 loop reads CASSSIAGGAYNSPLHF. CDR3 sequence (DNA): TGTGCCAGCAGCTCCATCGCCGGGGGCGCGTATAATTCACCCCTCCACTTT.